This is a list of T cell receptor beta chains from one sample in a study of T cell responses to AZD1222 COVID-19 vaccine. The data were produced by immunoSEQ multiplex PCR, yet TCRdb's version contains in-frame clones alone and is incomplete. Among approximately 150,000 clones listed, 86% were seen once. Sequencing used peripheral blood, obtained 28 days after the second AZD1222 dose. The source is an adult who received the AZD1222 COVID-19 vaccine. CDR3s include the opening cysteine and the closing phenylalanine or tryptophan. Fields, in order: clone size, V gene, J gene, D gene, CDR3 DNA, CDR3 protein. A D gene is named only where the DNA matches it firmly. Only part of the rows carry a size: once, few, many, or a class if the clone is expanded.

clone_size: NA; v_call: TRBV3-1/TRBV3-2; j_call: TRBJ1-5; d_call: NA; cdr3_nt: TGTGCCAGCAGCCATATCCGGGAAGGGCCCCAGCATTTT; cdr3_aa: CASSHIREGPQHF
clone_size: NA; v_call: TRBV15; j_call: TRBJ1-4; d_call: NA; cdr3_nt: TGTGCCACCAGCAGAAGGGGTGATGGTGAAAAACTGTTTTTT; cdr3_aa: CATSRRGDGEKLFF
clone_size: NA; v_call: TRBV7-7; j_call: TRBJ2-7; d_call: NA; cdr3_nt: TGTGCCAGCAGCCCCGGTGGGGGCTACGAGCAGTACTTC; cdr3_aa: CASSPGGGYEQYF
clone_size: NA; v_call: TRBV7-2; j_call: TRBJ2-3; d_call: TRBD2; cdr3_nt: TGTGCCAGCAGCTTAGCTAGCGGGAGTGGCGCAGATACGCAGTATTTT; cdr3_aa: CASSLASGSGADTQYF
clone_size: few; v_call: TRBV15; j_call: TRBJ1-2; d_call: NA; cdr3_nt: TGTGCCACCAGCCCCGACAGTAACTATGGCTACACCTTC; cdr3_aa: CATSPDSNYGYTF
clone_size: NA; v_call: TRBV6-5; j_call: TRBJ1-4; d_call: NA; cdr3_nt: TGTGCCAGCAGTCCAACCCGGGCCTCTAATGAAAAACTGTTTTTT; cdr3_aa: CASSPTRASNEKLFF
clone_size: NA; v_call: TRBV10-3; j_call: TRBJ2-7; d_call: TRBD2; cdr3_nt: TGTGCCATCAGTGCCCCGGGACTAGCGGCCTACGAGCAGTACTTC; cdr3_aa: CAISAPGLAAYEQYF
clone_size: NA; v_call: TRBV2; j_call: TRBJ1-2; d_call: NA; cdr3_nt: TGTGCCAGCCACCTTTCGCTTCAAGCAGCCATCTATGGCTACACCTTC; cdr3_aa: CASHLSLQAAIYGYTF
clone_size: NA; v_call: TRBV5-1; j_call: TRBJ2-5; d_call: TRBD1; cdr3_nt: TGCGCCAGCAGCTTCTCCGGGACAGAGTCGCAAGGGGAGACCCAGTACTTC; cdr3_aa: CASSFSGTESQGETQYF
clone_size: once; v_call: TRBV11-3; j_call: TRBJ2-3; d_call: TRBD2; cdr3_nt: TGTGCCAGCAGCTCCACCTACGGGGGGCCCGGGAGGGTCGCAGATACGCAGTATTTT; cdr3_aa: CASSSTYGGPGRVADTQYF
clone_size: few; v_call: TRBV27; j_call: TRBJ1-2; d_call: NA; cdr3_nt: TGTGCCAGCAGTTTATCACCAGGGATGGGCTACACCTTC; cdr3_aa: CASSLSPGMGYTF
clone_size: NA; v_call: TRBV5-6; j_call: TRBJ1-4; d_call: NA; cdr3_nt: TGTGCCAGCAGCTTGGAACGGATTAATGAAAAACTGTTTTTT; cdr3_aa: CASSLERINEKLFF
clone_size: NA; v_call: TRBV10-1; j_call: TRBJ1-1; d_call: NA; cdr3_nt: TGCGCCAGCAGATCCGGACAGACCAACACTGAAGCTTTCTTT; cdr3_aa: CASRSGQTNTEAFF
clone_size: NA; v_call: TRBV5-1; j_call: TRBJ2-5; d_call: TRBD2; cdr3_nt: TGCGCCAGCAGCTTGGGACTAGCGGGACTCCAAGAGACCCAGTACTTC; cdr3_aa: CASSLGLAGLQETQYF
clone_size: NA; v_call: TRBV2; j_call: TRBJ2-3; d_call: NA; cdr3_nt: TGTGCCAGCAGGGTTAGCGGTGATACGCAGTATTTT; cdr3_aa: CASRVSGDTQYF
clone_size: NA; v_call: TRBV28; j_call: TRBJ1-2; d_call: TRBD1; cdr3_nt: TGTGCCAGCACGCTACAGGGGGTTGGCTACACCTTC; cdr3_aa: CASTLQGVGYTF
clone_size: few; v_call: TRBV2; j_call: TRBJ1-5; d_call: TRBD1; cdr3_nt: TGTGCCAGCAAGGGACAGGGGAGTAGCAATCAGCCCCAGCATTTT; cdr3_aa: CASKGQGSSNQPQHF